This record concerns one TCR beta chain sequence. Profiled with immunoSEQ multiplex PCR; TCRdb holds only in-frame clones, not every one. The sample consists of under 95,000 clones, around 94% of them appearing once. This entry is derived from a study of technical replicates of blood from four donors. The CDR3 runs 16 residues. Trimming took 4 bases from V and 5 from J, leaving 18 bases between them. Germline values: CDR1 KGHSH, CDR2 LQKENI. The chain has TRBV18 and TRBJ1-3; a possible D gene is TRBD1 (5 bases). This sequence originates from a human donor in good health. The specimen sequenced was T cells isolated from PBMCs. CDR3 region: CASSLLRDWPRNTIYF. For the CDR3, the DNA is TGTGCCAGCTCACTTCTCAGGGACTGGCCTCGAAACACCATATATTTT.